This T cell receptor beta chain derives from a study of OX40 agonist ivuxolimab in advanced cancers. Describing the broader study: Ivuxolimab was a fully human IgG2 agonistic monoclonal antibody targeting the costimulatory receptor OX40 (CD134). Patients were allowed to have had prior anti-PD-1, anti-PD-L1 or anti-CTLA-4 therapy, and roughly two fifths of the dose-escalation patients had been treated with checkpoint inhibitors. In the dose-escalation cohort, more than 75% of patients were male, and the mean age was approximately 55 years, with a range of roughly 20 to 79. Among the roughly 50 dose-escalation patients, some 20 had hepatocellular carcinoma, roughly 15 melanoma, 9 renal cell carcinoma and 9 head and neck cancer. The paper describes the monotherapy dose-escalation part (N of about 57 patients) of the phase I trial of ivuxolimab. Peripheral TCRbeta sequencing aimed to test whether ivuxolimab altered TCR sequence diversity and caused clonal T-cell expansion. Intravenous ivuxolimab was administered to patients every 2 weeks at six dose levels: 0.01, 0.1, 0.3, 1.5, 3 and 10 mg/kg. Partial responses occurred in three dose-escalation patients: two with cutaneous melanoma and one with hepatocellular carcinoma.

Results the study describes overall, beyond this receptor: Antigen specificity was not determined for the clonally expanded peripheral T cells. In the 0.1-3.0 mg/kg groups, partial responders had among the lowest normalized peripheral clonal expansion, particularly in CD8+ T cells. Low levels of normalized T-cell clonal expansion were also shown by some nonresponding patients. After ivuxolimab, CD8+ T cells had more expanded clones than CD4+ T cells on average. At doses of 0.1 to 3.0 mg/kg, clonal expansion of both CD4+ and CD8+ blood T cells was observed from baseline to week 6.

Of note for this clone: Its antigen is still unknown. Base qualities were left out, and no much larger clone turns up one base away.

To sequence the TCRbeta CDR3 region, genomic DNA was isolated from the sorted cells. The immunoSEQ Assay was used to sequence the TCRbeta CDR3 regions. TCRdb re-hosts the immuneACCESS table, in-frame sequences only. Its copies lack some clones; in the studies checked, an unresolved V gene accounts for under half of them, and the cause for the rest is not known. This sample is represented by roughly 44,000 clones; approximately 89% of them were singletons. The biggest ten clones account for around 13% of the sample. Patients with a history of autoimmune disease or receiving systemic immunosuppression were excluded from the trial. Peripheral blood for TCR sequencing was collected from all dose cohorts at baseline, on cycle 4 day 1, and on cycle 7 day 1. Samples came from an open-label, multicenter, first-in-human phase I dose-escalation trial of ivuxolimab. The trial enrolled adults with locally advanced or metastatic head and neck squamous cell, hepatocellular, melanoma or renal cell carcinoma. CD4+ and CD8+ T cells were sorted separately from peripheral blood before TCR sequencing.

The germline V gene sets CDR1 to SGHTA and CDR2 to FQGNSA. Spanning cysteine to phenylalanine, the CDR3 consists of 14 amino acids. Only the CDR3 DNA stays, 42 bases, in frame from base 1. The specimen comprised CD4+ or CD8+ T cells sorted from blood, sampled in a trial of the OX40 agonist ivuxolimab. The receptor's source is an adult with an advanced solid tumor such as melanoma, head and neck, liver or kidney cancer. The chain is made from TRBV7-2 and TRBJ2-5; the D match is possibly TRBD1 or TRBD2, with 5 bases aligned in each. The J call is doubtful: the DNA matches TRBJ2-7 better. The CDR3 region: CASSLLTGRHEQYF. The DNA sequence follows: TGTGCCAGCAGCTTACTTACGGGGCGCCACGAGCAGTACTTC.